This T cell receptor (beta chain) emerged from a study of T-cell memory formation after mild COVID-19 (dated by TCRdb to 2020 to 2023). Study-wide context: TCR sequence clusters from the two donors were largely donor specific. Longitudinal TCRalpha and TCRbeta repertoire sequencing tracked T-cell clones expanding and contracting after mild COVID-19 in two donors. The cohort was made up of two young adult volunteers, one female and one male, who were previously healthy.

The paper as a whole reports these results and caveats: Clones contracting from day 15 to 85 had balanced CD4/CD8 phenotypes, while a second wave expanding from day 15 to 37 was biased towards CD4+. Only a couple of mild cases were covered in the study, and larger cohorts including severe cases with pre-infection samples were considered necessary. Whether the second-wave clones peaking on day 37 were SARS-CoV-2 specific was not confirmed. Some responding clones were found in pre-infection memory, which suggests that pre-existing cross-reactive memory T cells took part in the SARS-CoV-2 response. Contracting CD4+ clones turned up mainly in the CM and EM memory subsets, whereas EMRA was where CD8+ clones were enriched.

Note on this clonotype: The antigen this receptor binds is unknown. Base qualities are missing; no much larger clone stands one base away.

Ficoll-Paque density gradient centrifugation was the method used to isolate PBMCs. Sequencer: Illumina NovaSeq 6000. TCRalpha and TCRbeta cDNA libraries were constructed by 5'RACE with constant-segment primers, with sample barcodes and unique molecular identifiers being introduced. Trizol reagent was used to extract RNA from every sample. Library amplification was performed in two PCR steps, and a second sample barcode and Illumina TruSeq adapters were introduced in the second step. Libraries were sequenced on an Illumina NovaSeq with 2 x 150 bp paired-end reads. The study's processing was this. Reads were demultiplexed and collapsed into UMI-guided consensus sequences with migec v1.2.7. With mixcr v2.1.11, UMI consensuses were aligned to TRA and TRB V and J templates and assembled into clonotypes. Expanded or contracted clonotypes were those called significant by both edgeR and NoisET, with noise models trained on biological replicates. For edgeR calls, the cutoffs were a false discovery rate-adjusted p below 0.01 and a log2 fold-change threshold of 1. As an exploratory analysis of dynamics, PCA with hierarchical clustering was applied to max-normalized trajectories of the 1000 most abundant clonotypes. Each responding clone was given a CD4 or CD8 phenotype based on the CD4+ and CD8+ repertoires, which had been sequenced separately. The public reads were run again by TCRdb, first through fastp at Q25 and then through MiXCR, and only productive beta chains were kept. Duplicate CDR3 protein sequences are folded into a single record with the most common DNA and genes. The V and J calls were determined by TCRdb, not by the authors. This sample has under 300,000 distinct CDR3 sequences in its table, and 15% to 20% of those were observed once. Clones ranked in the top ten supply more than 20% of the sample.

The CDR3 starts with the cysteine, ends with the phenylalanine, and has 16 residues. Kept here is only the CDR3 DNA, which spans 48 bases and is read in frame from base 1. V loses 3 bases, J loses 3 bases, and the germline ends lie 17 bases apart. CDR1 SEHNR and CDR2 FQNEAQ were looked up in the germline V gene (reference sequence). The source of this sequence is a man aged 18 to 30 who had mild COVID-19 (a few samples of this study predate the infection). The sample titles of this study are shuffled in the database, so cell type and time point are left out; the donor was told from shared clones. Sequenced sample: PBMCs or a T cell subset sorted from them (not recorded which). This chain joins TRBV7-9 to TRBJ1-1; matching of 6 bases hints at TRBD1 as the D gene. CDR3 reads: CASSLQGLTGHTEAFF. In nucleotides, the sequence is TGTGCCAGCAGCTTGCAGGGGCTGACAGGACACACTGAAGCTTTCTTT.